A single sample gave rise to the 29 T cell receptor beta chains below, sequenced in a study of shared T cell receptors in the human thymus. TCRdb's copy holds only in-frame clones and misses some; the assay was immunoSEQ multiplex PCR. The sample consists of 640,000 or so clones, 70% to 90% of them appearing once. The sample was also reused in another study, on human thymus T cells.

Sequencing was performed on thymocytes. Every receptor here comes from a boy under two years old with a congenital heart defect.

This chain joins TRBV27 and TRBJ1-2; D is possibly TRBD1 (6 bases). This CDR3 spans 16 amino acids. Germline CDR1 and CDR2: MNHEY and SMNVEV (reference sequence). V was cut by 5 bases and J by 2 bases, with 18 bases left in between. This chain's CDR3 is CASSPTRGQNNYGYTF. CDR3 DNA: TGTGCCAGCAGTCCGACGAGGGGACAAAACAACTATGGCTACACCTTC.

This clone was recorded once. CDR3 bases: TGCGCCAGCAGCCACCAGCGGGGGAGCTCCTACAATGAGCAGTTCTTC. Protein sequence: CASSHQRGSSYNEQFF. The genes are TRBV4-1 and TRBJ2-1; 8 nucleotides align to TRBD2. Germline assignment: CDR1 MGHRA and CDR2 YSYEKL. CDR3 length: 16 amino acids. Trimming removed 3 bases from V and 0 bases from J; junction bases left unmatched: 4.

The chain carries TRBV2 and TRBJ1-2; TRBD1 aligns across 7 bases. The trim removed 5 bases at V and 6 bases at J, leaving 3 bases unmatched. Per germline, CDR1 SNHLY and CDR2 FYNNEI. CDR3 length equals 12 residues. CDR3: CASSWDRNGYTF. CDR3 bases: TGTGCCAGCAGTTGGGACAGAAATGGCTACACCTTC.

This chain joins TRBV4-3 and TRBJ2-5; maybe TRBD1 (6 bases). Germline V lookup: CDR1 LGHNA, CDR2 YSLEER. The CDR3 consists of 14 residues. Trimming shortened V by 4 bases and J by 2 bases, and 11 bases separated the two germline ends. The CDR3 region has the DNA TGCGCCAGCAGCCTTAACAGGGTGCAAGAGACCCAGTACTTC. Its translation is CASSLNRVQETQYF.

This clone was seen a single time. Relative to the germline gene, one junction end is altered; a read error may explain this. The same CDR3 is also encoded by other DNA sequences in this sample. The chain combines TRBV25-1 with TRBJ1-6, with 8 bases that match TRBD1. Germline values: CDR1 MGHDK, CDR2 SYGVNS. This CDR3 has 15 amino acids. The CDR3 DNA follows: TGTGCCAGCACCGCCGGGACAGGACTTAATTCCCCCCTCCACTTT. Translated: CASTAGTGLNSPLHF.

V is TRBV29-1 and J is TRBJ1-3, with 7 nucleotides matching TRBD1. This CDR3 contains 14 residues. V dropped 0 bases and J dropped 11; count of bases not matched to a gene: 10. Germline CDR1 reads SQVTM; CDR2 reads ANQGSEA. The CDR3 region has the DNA TGCAGCGTTGAAGATGGGCGACAGGGAATGTCCATATATTTT. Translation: CSVEDGRQGMSIYF.

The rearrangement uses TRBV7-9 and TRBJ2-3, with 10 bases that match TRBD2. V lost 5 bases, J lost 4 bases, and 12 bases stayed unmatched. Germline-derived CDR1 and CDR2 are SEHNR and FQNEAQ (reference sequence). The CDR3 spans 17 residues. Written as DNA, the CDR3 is TGTGCCAGCAGCAACCGTGAGCGGGGGGGCCTGCCAGATACGCAGTATTTT. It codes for CASSNRERGGLPDTQYF.

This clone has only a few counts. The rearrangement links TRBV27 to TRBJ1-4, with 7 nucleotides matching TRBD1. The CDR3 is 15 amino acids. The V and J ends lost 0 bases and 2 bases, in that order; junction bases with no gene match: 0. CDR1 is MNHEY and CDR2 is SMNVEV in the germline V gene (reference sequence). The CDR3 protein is CASSLSGGTNEKLFF. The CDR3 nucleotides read TGTGCCAGCAGTTTATCAGGGGGCACTAATGAAAAACTGTTTTTT.

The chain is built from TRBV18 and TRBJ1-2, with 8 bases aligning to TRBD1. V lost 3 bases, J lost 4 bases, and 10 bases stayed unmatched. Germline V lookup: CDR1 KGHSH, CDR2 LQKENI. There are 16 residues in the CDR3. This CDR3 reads CASSPGDRRPGYGYTF. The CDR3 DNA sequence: TGTGCCAGCTCACCGGGGGACAGGCGGCCGGGCTATGGCTACACCTTC.

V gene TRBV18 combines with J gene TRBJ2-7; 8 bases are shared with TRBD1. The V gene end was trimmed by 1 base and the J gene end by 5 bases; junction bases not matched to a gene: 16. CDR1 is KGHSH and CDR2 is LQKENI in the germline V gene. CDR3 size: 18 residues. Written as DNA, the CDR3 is TGTGCCAGCTCACCACTTGGGGGGACAGGAACGGTGGGGCACGAGCAGTACTTC. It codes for CASSPLGGTGTVGHEQYF.

CDR3 protein: CASKGYQGGRRNYGYTF. CDR3 coding DNA: TGTGCCAGCAAGGGTTACCAGGGCGGAAGGAGAAACTATGGCTACACCTTC. The chain employs TRBV28 and TRBJ1-2; the D gene is possibly TRBD1 (5 bases). Germline V gene data show CDR1 as MDHEN and CDR2 as SYDVKM. Between the trimmed V and J ends, which lost 7 bases and 2 bases, there was a span of 23 bases. The CDR3 runs to 17 residues.

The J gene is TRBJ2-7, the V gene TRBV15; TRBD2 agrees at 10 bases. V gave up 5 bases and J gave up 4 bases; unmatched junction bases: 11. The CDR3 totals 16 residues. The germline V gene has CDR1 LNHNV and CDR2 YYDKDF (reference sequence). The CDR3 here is CATSLSPGLAKYEQYF. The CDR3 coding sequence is TGTGCCACCAGCCTCAGCCCGGGACTAGCGAAATACGAGCAGTACTTC.

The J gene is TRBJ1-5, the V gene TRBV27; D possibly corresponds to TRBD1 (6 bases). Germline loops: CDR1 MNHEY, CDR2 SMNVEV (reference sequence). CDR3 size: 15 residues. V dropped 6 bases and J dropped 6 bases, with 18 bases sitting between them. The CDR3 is CASSTTGNRFQPQHF. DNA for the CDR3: TGTGCCAGCAGCACAACAGGGAATCGTTTTCAGCCCCAGCATTTT.

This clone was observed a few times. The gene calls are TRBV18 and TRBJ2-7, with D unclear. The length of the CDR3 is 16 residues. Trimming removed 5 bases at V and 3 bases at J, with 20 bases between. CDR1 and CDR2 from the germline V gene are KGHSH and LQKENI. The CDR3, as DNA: TGTGCCAGCTCAATGCCGACTCATGCCCCAGACTACGAGCAGTACTTC. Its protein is CASSMPTHAPDYEQYF.

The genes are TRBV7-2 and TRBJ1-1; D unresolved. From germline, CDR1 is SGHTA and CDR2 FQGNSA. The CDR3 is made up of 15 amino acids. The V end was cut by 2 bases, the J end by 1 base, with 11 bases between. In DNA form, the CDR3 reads TGTGCCAGCAGCTTATATACGGGATCGAACACTGAAGCTTTCTTT. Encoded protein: CASSLYTGSNTEAFF.

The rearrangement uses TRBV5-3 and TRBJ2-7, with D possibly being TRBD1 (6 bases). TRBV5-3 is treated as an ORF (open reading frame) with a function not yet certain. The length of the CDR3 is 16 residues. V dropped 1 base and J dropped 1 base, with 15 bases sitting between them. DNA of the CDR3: TGTGCCAGAAGCTTGTGGGGGCCCATGTCTTCCTACGAGCAGTACTTC. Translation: CARSLWGPMSSYEQYF.

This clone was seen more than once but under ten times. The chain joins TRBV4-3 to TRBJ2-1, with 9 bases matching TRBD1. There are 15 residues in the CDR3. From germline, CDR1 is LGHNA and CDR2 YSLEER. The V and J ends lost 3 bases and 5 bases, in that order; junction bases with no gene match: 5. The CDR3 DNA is TGCGCCAGCAGCCATGCCGGGACAGGGCACAATGAGCAGTTCTTC. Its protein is CASSHAGTGHNEQFF.

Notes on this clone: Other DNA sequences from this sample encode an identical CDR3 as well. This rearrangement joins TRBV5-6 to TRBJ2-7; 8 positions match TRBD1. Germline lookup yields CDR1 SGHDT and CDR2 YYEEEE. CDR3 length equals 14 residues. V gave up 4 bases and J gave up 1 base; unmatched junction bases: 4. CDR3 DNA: TGTGCCAGCAGCCTTGGACAGGGTTCCTACGAGCAGTACTTC. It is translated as CASSLGQGSYEQYF.

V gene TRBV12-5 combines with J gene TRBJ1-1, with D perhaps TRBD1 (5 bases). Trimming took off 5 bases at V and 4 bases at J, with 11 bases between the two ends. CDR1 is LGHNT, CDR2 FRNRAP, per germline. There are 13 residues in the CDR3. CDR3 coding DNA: TGTGCTAGTGGTGCCGGACAATCCACTGAAGCTTTCTTT. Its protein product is CASGAGQSTEAFF. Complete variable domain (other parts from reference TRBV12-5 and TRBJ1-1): DARVTQTPRHKVTEMGQEVTMRCQPILGHNTVFWYRQTMMQGLELLAYFRNRAPLDDSGMPKDRFSAEMPDATLATLKIQPSEPRDSAVYFCASGAGQSTEAFFGQGTRLTVV.

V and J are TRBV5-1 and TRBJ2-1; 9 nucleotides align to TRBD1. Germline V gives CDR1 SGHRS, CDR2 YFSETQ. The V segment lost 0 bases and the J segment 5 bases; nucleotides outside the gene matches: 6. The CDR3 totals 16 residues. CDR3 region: CASSLVGDRVHNEQFF. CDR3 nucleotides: TGCGCCAGCAGCTTGGTAGGGGACAGGGTCCACAATGAGCAGTTCTTC.

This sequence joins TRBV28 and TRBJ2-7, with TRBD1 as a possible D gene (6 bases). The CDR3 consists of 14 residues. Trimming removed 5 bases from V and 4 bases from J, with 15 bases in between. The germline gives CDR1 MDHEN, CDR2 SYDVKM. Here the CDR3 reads CASSGTFDGYEQYF. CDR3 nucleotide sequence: TGTGCCAGCAGTGGGACATTCGATGGGTACGAGCAGTACTTC.

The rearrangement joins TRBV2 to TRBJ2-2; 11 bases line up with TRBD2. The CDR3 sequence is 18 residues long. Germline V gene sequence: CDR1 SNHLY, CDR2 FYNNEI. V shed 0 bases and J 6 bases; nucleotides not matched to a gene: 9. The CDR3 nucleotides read TGTGCCAGCAGTGAAGCCCTAGCGGGAGGCTCGAAAGCCGGGGAGCTGTTTTTT. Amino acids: CASSEALAGGSKAGELFF.

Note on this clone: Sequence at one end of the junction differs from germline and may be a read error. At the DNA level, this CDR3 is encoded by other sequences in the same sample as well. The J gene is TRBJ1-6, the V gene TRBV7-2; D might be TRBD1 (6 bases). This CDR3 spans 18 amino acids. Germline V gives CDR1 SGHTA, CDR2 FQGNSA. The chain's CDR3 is CASSPYREGGSYNSPLHF. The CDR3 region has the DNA TGTGCCAGCAGCCCCTACAGGGAGGGGGGCTCCTATAATTCCCCCCTCCACTTT.

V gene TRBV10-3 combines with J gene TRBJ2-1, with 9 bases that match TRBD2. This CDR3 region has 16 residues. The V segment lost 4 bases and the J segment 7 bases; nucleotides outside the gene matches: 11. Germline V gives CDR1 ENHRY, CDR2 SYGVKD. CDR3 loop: CAISVIETSGGNEQFF. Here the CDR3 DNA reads TGTGCCATCAGTGTAATTGAGACTAGCGGAGGGAATGAGCAGTTCTTC.

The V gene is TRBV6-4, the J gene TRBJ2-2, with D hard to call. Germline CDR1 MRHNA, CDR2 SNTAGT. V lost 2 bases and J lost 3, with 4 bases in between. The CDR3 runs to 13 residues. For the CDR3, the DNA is TGTGCCAGCAGTGACCCGTACACCGGGGAGCTGTTTTTT. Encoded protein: CASSDPYTGELFF.

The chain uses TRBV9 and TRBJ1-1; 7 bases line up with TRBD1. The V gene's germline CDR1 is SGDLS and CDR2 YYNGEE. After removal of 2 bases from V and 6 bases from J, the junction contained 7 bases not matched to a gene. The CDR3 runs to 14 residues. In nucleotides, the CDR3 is TGTGCCAGCAGCGTGGCCGACAGGGACGCTGAAGCTTTCTTT. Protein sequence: CASSVADRDAEAFF.

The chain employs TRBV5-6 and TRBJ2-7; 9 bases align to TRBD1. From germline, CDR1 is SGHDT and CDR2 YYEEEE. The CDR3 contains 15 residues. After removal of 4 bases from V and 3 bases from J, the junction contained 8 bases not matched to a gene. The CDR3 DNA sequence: TGTGCCAGCAGCATTCCGGGACAGGGAATCTACGAGCAGTACTTC. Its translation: CASSIPGQGIYEQYF.

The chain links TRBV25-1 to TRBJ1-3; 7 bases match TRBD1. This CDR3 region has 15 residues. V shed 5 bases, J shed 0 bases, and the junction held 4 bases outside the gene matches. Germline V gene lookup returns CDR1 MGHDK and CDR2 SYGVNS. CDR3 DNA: TGTGCCAGCAGTAGGGGGACAGCCTCTGGAAACACCATATATTTT. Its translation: CASSRGTASGNTIYF.

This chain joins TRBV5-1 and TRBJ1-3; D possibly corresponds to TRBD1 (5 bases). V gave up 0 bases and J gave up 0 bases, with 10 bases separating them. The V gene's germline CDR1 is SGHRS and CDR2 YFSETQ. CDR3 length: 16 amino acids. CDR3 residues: CASSLGQSNSGNTIYF. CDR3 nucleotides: TGCGCCAGCAGCTTGGGACAGTCCAACTCTGGAAACACCATATATTTT.